The 11 T cell receptor beta chains below were found in one sample sequenced in a study of cytomegalovirus exposure and HLA in healthy donors. It was with 60 Vbeta and 13 Jbeta primers that the PCR ran. Repertoires were generated with immunoSEQ multiplex PCR, while TCRdb's copy carries only in-frame clones and drops some. Here the sample spans 130,000 or so clones, around four fifths being singletons. Sequencing used PBMCs. These receptors originate from a man aged 35 to 55 in good health and CMV-seronegative.

A few counts support this clone. The chain recombines TRBV5-1 with TRBJ2-1; TRBD2 is a possible D gene (6 bases). Germline loops: CDR1 SGHRS, CDR2 YFSETQ. V was trimmed by 2 bases and J by 10 bases, leaving 16 bases between them. CDR3 length equals 14 residues. The CDR3 here is CASSFRDSGTEQFF. CDR3 coding DNA: TGCGCCAGCAGCTTCAGGGACTCCGGTACAGAGCAGTTCTTC. Full variable domain (outside the CDR3, taken from reference TRBV5-1 and TRBJ2-1): KAGVTQTPRYLIKTRGQQVTLSCSPISGHRSVSWYQQTPGQGLQFLFEYFSETQRNKGNFPGRFSGRQFSNSRSEMNVSTLELGDSALYLCASSFRDSGTEQFFGPGTRLTVL.

This clone was seen just once. The chain employs TRBV10-2 and TRBJ1-5, with a possible D match to TRBD1 (5 bases). This CDR3 has 14 residues. The germline CDR1 and CDR2 sequences are WSHSY and SAAADI. V was pared by 8 bases and J by 0 bases, with 11 bases between. The CDR3 spells CASQKGDSNQPQHF. The DNA for the CDR3 is TGCGCCAGCCAGAAAGGGGATAGCAATCAGCCCCAGCATTTT.

This sequence joins TRBV28 and TRBJ2-1, with TRBD1 matching 7 bases. The V gene's germline CDR1 is MDHEN and CDR2 SYDVKM. CDR3 length: 15 amino acids. Trimming removed 2 bases from V and 2 bases from J; junction bases left unmatched: 3. CDR3 protein: CASSLRGQAYNEQFF. The CDR3 DNA follows: TGTGCCAGCAGTTTAAGGGGGCAAGCCTACAATGAGCAGTTCTTC.

This clone was observed a few times. The chain has TRBV29-1 and TRBJ2-3, with TRBD2 identical over 9 bases. Unmatched junction bases numbered 5, after V lost 5 bases and J lost 2 bases. The germline V gene encodes CDR1 SQVTM and CDR2 ANQGSEA. The CDR3 is 14 amino acids. The CDR3 spells CSVWAGGPTDTQYF. CDR3 DNA: TGCAGCGTTTGGGCGGGAGGGCCCACAGATACGCAGTATTTT.

This clone was detected a few times. Other DNA sequences in this specimen translate into the identical CDR3. J is TRBJ2-5 and V is TRBV7-3, with D maybe TRBD1 (5 bases). CDR1 is SGHTA and CDR2 is FQGTGA in the germline V gene. Trimming cost V 1 base and J 5 bases, with 8 bases left between them. CDR3 length: 13 amino acids. Here the CDR3 DNA reads TGTGCCAGCAGCTTAAGAGCAGGGGAGACCCAGTACTTC. It translates to CASSLRAGETQYF.

This clone has a handful of counts. The CDR3 loop is CASSLGLAGINEQFF. In nucleotides, the CDR3 is TGTGCCAGCAGCCTAGGACTAGCGGGGATCAATGAGCAGTTCTTC. The chain joins TRBV6-4 to TRBJ2-1; 12 bases are shared with TRBD2. This CDR3 is 15 amino acids long. Germline CDR1 reads MRHNA; CDR2 reads SNTAGT. Trimming at V came to 6 bases and at J to 6 bases, leaving 6 bases not matched to a gene.

J is TRBJ2-4 and V is TRBV23-1; 8 positions agree with TRBD1. TRBV23-1 is filed as an ORF, its function uncertain. This CDR3 region has 16 residues. V lost 4 bases and J lost 1; bases outside the gene matches: 6. CDR3 residues: CASSPGQGFAKNIQYF. The CDR3 DNA reads TGCGCCAGCAGTCCCGGACAGGGCTTTGCCAAAAACATTCAGTACTTC.

A single count supports this clone. V gene TRBV6-5 combines with J gene TRBJ1-2; TRBD1 agrees at 8 bases. Unmatched junction bases numbered 3, after V lost 4 bases and J lost 2 bases. This CDR3 region has 14 residues. Germline V lookup: CDR1 MNHEY, CDR2 SVGAGI. The CDR3 is CASSFGTGNYGYTF. The CDR3 coding sequence is TGTGCCAGCAGTTTCGGGACAGGCAACTATGGCTACACCTTC.

This sequence joins TRBV2 and TRBJ1-2, with D maybe TRBD1 (6 bases). This CDR3 has 13 amino acids. V lost 4 bases and J lost 8, with 14 bases in between. Germline-derived CDR1 and CDR2 are SNHLY and FYNNEI. CDR3 nucleotides: TGTGCCAGCAGTGCCACACAGGGTCGCGGCTACACCTTC. Encoded protein: CASSATQGRGYTF.

The V call is TRBV7-3, the J call TRBJ2-3; perhaps TRBD1 as D (6 bases). V gave up 2 bases and J gave up 0 bases, with 6 bases separating them. CDR3 length: 14 residues. Germline V CDR1 and CDR2: SGHTA, FQGTGA. CDR3 sequence: CASSLGTSTDTQYF. In nucleotides, the CDR3 is TGTGCCAGCAGCTTAGGGACAAGCACAGATACGCAGTATTTT.

The chain carries TRBV6-6 and TRBJ2-1, with TRBD2 matching over 9 bases. CDR1 is MNHNY, CDR2 SVGAGI, per germline (reference sequence). Trimming removed 8 bases from V and 5 bases from J; junction bases left unmatched: 7. The CDR3 spans 14 residues. The CDR3 loop reads CASLRTSVDNEQFF. In nucleotides, the CDR3 is TGTGCCAGCCTAAGGACTAGCGTCGACAATGAGCAGTTCTTC.